The 10 T cell receptor beta chains listed next were all sequenced from one sample in a study of cytomegalovirus exposure and HLA in healthy donors. The PCR was carried out with 60 Vbeta primers and 13 Jbeta primers. The repertoire was sequenced with immunoSEQ multiplex PCR; TCRdb's copy has only in-frame clones and lacks some. The sample has around 170,000 clones, over 75% seen once. Material for sequencing was PBMCs. The receptors here all came from a man aged 50 or older in good health and CMV-seropositive.

The V and J genes are TRBV6-5 and TRBJ1-5; a possible D gene is TRBD1 (5 bases). V was clipped by 6 bases and J by 7 bases, with 13 bases between them. Germline V gene data show CDR1 as MNHEY and CDR2 as SVGAGI. CDR3 size: 13 residues. CDR3 residues: CASSLDRTQPQHF. The DNA for the CDR3 is TGTGCCAGCAGCCTCGACAGAACCCAGCCCCAGCATTTT.

This chain links TRBV7-2 with TRBJ2-7; 9 nucleotides line up with TRBD2. Germline CDR1 is SGHTA and CDR2 is FQGNSA. The CDR3 is made up of 16 amino acids. V was clipped by 1 base and J by 2 bases; unmatched bases: 6. CDR3 coding DNA: TGTGCCAGCAGCTTAGAACTAGCGGGCCACACCTACGAGCAGTACTTC. Its translation is CASSLELAGHTYEQYF.

This clone came up a few times. This chain links TRBV30 with TRBJ2-7; unclear D gene. The CDR3 is 12 residues long. V lost 0 bases, J lost 4 bases, and 7 bases lay in between. Germline V gene data show CDR1 as GTSNPN and CDR2 as SVGIG (reference sequence). The CDR3 loop is CAWSVTEYEQYF. In DNA, the CDR3 is TGTGCCTGGAGTGTAACGGAGTACGAGCAGTACTTC.

V is TRBV28 and J is TRBJ1-2, with 8 bases that match TRBD1. The CDR3 is 12 residues long. The germline V gene has CDR1 MDHEN and CDR2 SYDVKM. Trimming at V came to 6 bases and at J to 8 bases, leaving 5 bases not matched to a gene. The DNA for the CDR3 is TGTGCCAGCAGGCAGGGGGCCGAGGGCTACACCTTC. Translation: CASRQGAEGYTF.

This clone has just a few counts. J is TRBJ2-7 and V is TRBV29-1, with D perhaps matching TRBD1 (7 bases). With 5 bases removed from V and 2 bases from J, the gap between germline ends came to 16 bases. Germline V lookup: CDR1 SQVTM, CDR2 ANQGSEA. There are 14 residues in the CDR3. Here the CDR3 DNA reads TGCAGCGTTTTGGGCAGGGGGGATACCTACGAGCAGTACTTC. Amino acids: CSVLGRGDTYEQYF.

V and J are TRBV19 and TRBJ1-1; no definite D call. The CDR3 consists of 11 residues. The V gene's germline CDR1 is LNHDA and CDR2 SQIVND (reference sequence). Trimming left V 6 bases short and J 10 bases short, with 12 bases between. The CDR3 nucleotides are TGTGCCAGTAGCAACCGGGATTTAGCTTTCTTT. Its protein product is CASSNRDLAFF.

The chain joins TRBV7-3 to TRBJ2-3; possible D gene TRBD1, 6 bases. Germline V gene sequence: CDR1 SGHTA, CDR2 FQGTGA. The CDR3 consists of 15 residues. V lost 4 bases to trimming and J lost 0 bases, with 11 bases between them. CDR3 amino acids: CASSSDRSSTDTQYF. In DNA form, the CDR3 reads TGTGCCAGCAGCTCTGACAGGTCTAGCACAGATACGCAGTATTTT. Combining the CDR3 with reference TRBV7-3 and TRBJ2-3 gives the whole variable domain GAGVSQTPSNKVTEKGKYVELRCDPISGHTALYWYRQSLGQGPEFLIYFQGTGAADDSGLPNDRFFAVRPEGSVSTLKIQRTERGDSAVYLCASSSDRSSTDTQYFGPGTRLTVL.

The genes are TRBV28 and TRBJ1-1; no clear D gene. The V and J ends lost 7 bases and 10 bases respectively, with 13 bases between them. This CDR3 has 11 residues. From germline, CDR1 is MDHEN and CDR2 SYDVKM. This CDR3 reads CASTPGSRAFF. The CDR3 DNA follows: TGTGCCAGCACTCCCGGGTCGCGAGCTTTCTTT.

This clone turned up a few times. The CDR3 region is CASSRGRERSDEQYF. In DNA, the CDR3 is TGTGCCAGCAGCCGAGGCCGTGAGCGGTCAGACGAGCAGTACTTC. V and J are TRBV14 and TRBJ2-7; D is perhaps TRBD2 (5 bases). Germline V lookup: CDR1 SGHDN, CDR2 FVKESK. Trimming stripped 4 bases from V and 5 bases from J, with 18 bases between. The CDR3 spans 15 residues.

The chain links TRBV19 to TRBJ2-2; possibly TRBD2 for D (5 bases). V gave up 3 bases and J gave up 4 bases, with 9 bases separating them. Germline loops: CDR1 LNHDA, CDR2 SQIVND (reference sequence). This CDR3 is built from 14 residues. CDR3 in amino acids: CASSIGLSTGELFF. CDR3 nucleotide sequence: TGTGCCAGTAGTATCGGACTTAGCACCGGGGAGCTGTTTTTT.